This T cell receptor beta chain was recovered during a study of blood T cells in healthy people across ages. Primers used in a second PCR of about 7 to 12 cycles were a sample-barcoded 5' primer and a J-beta primer mix. Tagging of each cDNA molecule was performed by a template-switch adaptor with 12 random nucleotides. A single record per CDR3 protein comes from TCRdb applying MiXCR to the 5' RACE reads. The table shows approximately 1.5 million distinct CDR3 sequences, with about 31% occurring only once. This clonotype was counted only a few times. Its antigen is currently unknown. V trimming: 4 bases; J trimming: 3 bases; junction bases outside the gene matches: 8. CDR3 length equals 16 residues. CDR1 is SGDLS and CDR2 is YYNGEE in the germline V gene. Study-level results: Both higher diversity and more naive CD4+ cells marked long-lived donors when set against aged donors.

The chain combines TRBV9 with TRBJ2-1; 9 nucleotides match TRBD2. The clonotype was recovered from a woman aged 25 to 39 in good health. Material: blood. The CDR3 region has the DNA TGTGCCAGCAGCCCCACCATAGCGGGGGTCTACAATGAGCAGTTCTTC. The encoded protein is CASSPTIAGVYNEQFF.